This T cell receptor beta chain was profiled in a study of shared clonotypes between healthy human individuals. Concerning this clone itself: Its antigen remains unknown.

Study outcomes and limitations: Larger richness was generally estimated for naive than memory subsets.

V lost 4 bases, J lost 3 bases, and 10 bases stayed unmatched. The CDR3 has 15 amino acids. Per the germline V gene, CDR1 is SGHRS and CDR2 is YFSETQ. It was around 190 ng DNA, about 30,000 T cell genomes, that sorted-subset replicate PCRs used. Using immunoSEQ multiplex PCR, the repertoire was profiled, and TCRdb retains in-frame clones only, with some absent. The sample holds 2 million to 2.5 million clones; 85% to 95% are singletons and the top ten take about 0.36%. The genes are TRBV5-1 and TRBJ2-7; 7 nucleotides line up with TRBD2. This clonotype originated in a man aged 18 to 29 in good health. Some clones in this sample may be carry-over from other donors' samples. Sample: naive CD4+ T cells from PBMCs. Specified subset: CD45RA+ positively selected. The CDR3 DNA sequence: TGCGCCAGCAGCCCGGGGAGGGGCAGGGACTACGAGCAGTACTTC. As protein: CASSPGRGRDYEQYF. The full variable domain, completed using reference TRBV5-1 and TRBJ2-7, is KAGVTQTPRYLIKTRGQQVTLSCSPISGHRSVSWYQQTPGQGLQFLFEYFSETQRNKGNFPGRFSGRQFSNSRSEMNVSTLELGDSALYLCASSPGRGRDYEQYFGPGTRLTVT.